This T cell receptor beta chain was identified during a study of metastatic and nonmetastatic thyroid tumors (dated by TCRdb to the early 2020s). Broadly, across the study: The researchers compared repertoires between peripheral blood samples and tumor or nodule tissue samples from patients with malignant or benign thyroid disease.

What the study reported, not specific to this receptor: In both blood and tumor samples, TCR beta diversity was reported to be significantly higher in malignant tumors than in benign nodules.

No patient had received any treatment before thyroid surgery. Using T-cell receptor beta sequencing, the researchers looked back retrospectively at clinical samples from patients, gathered between about 2011 and 2019. The library was obtained by PCR. TCRdb records Illumina HiSeq 4000 as the sequencer. High-throughput sequencing was used to profile the TCR beta-chain CDR3 region of every patient. On the study's bioinformatics: Drawing on CDR3 differences between clinicopathological groups, the researchers built a classifier meant to tell apart patients with distant-metastatic papillary thyroid cancer. Repertoire diversity was assessed with the Shannon index, and tumor-blood repertoire similarity with the Morisita-Horn index. The raw public reads went through TCRdb reprocessing: fastp at Q25, MiXCR clone calling, in-frame beta chains kept. The V and J calls reflect TCRdb's pipeline rather than the authors' work. The sample table records some 40,000 clones; roughly 14% of these occur just once. More than 8% of the sample rests with the top ten.

This clone occurred many times. Its antigen is unknown. No qualities accompany the bases; no much larger clone lies one base away. The sequence was collected from a female donor with papillary thyroid cancer or a benign thyroid nodule (not recorded which). Some clones in this sample may be carry-over from other donors' samples. Sample: blood.

The DNA is as follows: TGTGCCAGCAGTTATGGGGGCAGCTCTGGAAACACCATATATTTT. The translation is CASSYGGSSGNTIYF. This chain joins TRBV6-5 to TRBJ1-3, and the D gene may be TRBD1, 6 bases matching. The germline V gene encodes CDR1 MNHEY and CDR2 SVGAGI. V is pared back by 3 bases and J by 0 bases, with 9 bases lying between the germline termini. The CDR3 contains 15 residues, cysteine and phenylalanine counted. Only the CDR3 portion is preserved as DNA: 45 bases, with reading frame beginning at the first base.